The clone carrying this TCR beta chain was seen a handful of times. Here immunoSEQ multiplex PCR was the method, and the copy in TCRdb shows in-frame clones only, minus some. The sample lists approximately 82,000 clones, about 87% occurring once. The sample belongs to a study of control samples from healthy donors and cancer patients. Per the germline V gene, CDR1 is MDHEN and CDR2 is SYDVKM. The CDR3 extends over 14 amino acids. V was shortened by 5 bases and J by 4 bases, with 15 bases between the two germline ends. Specimen: blood. This chain connects TRBV28 to TRBJ2-7; D remains ambiguous. The sequence was collected from a man aged 50 to 59 in good health. The CDR3 sequence is CASSRSDTLYEQYV. The CDR3 bases are TGTGCCAGCAGTCGATCAGACACTCTTTACGAGCAGTACGTC.